The present T cell receptor beta chain was sequenced within a study of T-cell memory formation after mild COVID-19. Whole-study results and caveats: There was a balanced CD4/CD8 profile in clones contracting day 15 to 85, and later expanders leaned CD4+. Pre-infection memory held some responding clones, suggesting pre-existing cross-reactive T cells responded.

The sample holds a few counts of this clonotype. Its specificity is unknown. Constant-segment primers were used for 5'RACE, and the resulting TCR alpha and TCR beta cDNA libraries carried sample barcodes and UMIs. TCRdb redid the calling of the 5' RACE reads with MiXCR, one entry per CDR3 protein. This table has 400,000 to 500,000 distinct CDR3 sequences, 15% to 25% appearing once. V dropped 5 bases and J dropped 3; count of bases not matched to a gene: 19. Germline assignment: CDR1 SEHNR and CDR2 FQNEAQ (reference sequence). The CDR3 consists of 19 residues. The V and J genes are TRBV7-9 and TRBJ1-1; 9 bases are a match to TRBD1. Source material: PBMCs or a T cell subset sorted from them (not recorded which). The TCR originated in an adult woman who had mild COVID-19 (a few samples of this study predate the infection). Cell type and time point are not known. This chain's CDR3 is CASSRSAIGQGNSDTEAFF. CDR3 DNA: TGTGCCAGCAGCCGATCAGCTATTGGACAGGGGAATTCTGACACTGAAGCTTTCTTT.